This TCR beta chain came from a study of radiation and T cells in renal cell carcinoma. Assay used: immunoSEQ multiplex PCR; TCRdb lists only in-frame clones, some missing. This sample has about 20,000 clones; about 60% occur once, and the top ten carry under 15%. CDR1 and CDR2 (germline): SEHNR, FQNEAQ (reference sequence). The CDR3 totals 15 residues. The treatment was: 15 Gy SBRT to primary tumor, nephrectomy 4 weeks later. This clone was seen more than once but under ten times. The junction does not match germline at one end; this may be a read error. The sample was tumor tissue, taken from a patient whose treatment included radiotherapy and nephrectomy. The clonotype was recovered from a woman in her 70s with renal cell carcinoma. The chain combines TRBV7-9 with TRBJ2-3, with D maybe TRBD2 (5 bases). The CDR3 nucleotides are TGTGCCAGCAGCCTAGCTAGCTCGGGGACAGATACGCAGTATTTT. This translates into CASSLASSGTDTQYF.